This is a list of T cell receptor beta chains from one sample in a study of cytomegalovirus exposure and HLA in healthy donors. Measured with immunoSEQ multiplex PCR; TCRdb has only the in-frame clones, and not every one. The sample lists about 160,000 clones; around four fifths were seen once. The sample comprised PBMCs. These receptor sequences come from a male donor in good health and CMV-seronegative. Each CDR3 is given with its conserved first and last residue. A D gene is named only where the DNA matches it firmly. Only part of the rows carry a size: once, few, many, or a class if the clone is expanded.

>.|TRBD1|TRBV5-4|TRBJ1-4
TGTGCCAGCAGCTTAGGACAGGGGACTAATGAAAAACTGTTTTTT
CASSLGQGTNEKLFF
>.|.|TRBV14|TRBJ1-2
TGTGCCAGCAGCCCCCCCGGACAGTTAGTCGGCTATGGCTACACCTTC
CASSPPGQLVGYGYTF
>few|.|TRBV19|TRBJ1-3
TGTGCCAGTAGGGAGCAAGACTGGCTGGACACCATATATTTT
CASREQDWLDTIYF
>.|TRBD2|TRBV5-1|TRBJ2-1
TGCGCCAGCAGCTTGGTGGGCGGGGGGGTCTACAATGAGCAGTTCTTC
CASSLVGGGVYNEQFF
>.|TRBD2|TRBV7-6|TRBJ2-5
TGTGCCAGCAGCTACTCTGGGACTAGCGAGGGAGAGACCCAGTACTTC
CASSYSGTSEGETQYF
>.|TRBD1|TRBV15|TRBJ1-5
TGTGCCACCAGCAGAGGTAGGACAGGTAATCAGCCCCAGCATTTT
CATSRGRTGNQPQHF
>.|.|TRBV7-8|TRBJ1-2
TGTGCCAGCAGCTTACAAGCAGGGTACTATGGCTACACCTTC
CASSLQAGYYGYTF
>.|TRBD2|TRBV7-2|TRBJ2-3
TGTGCCAGCAGCCCGGGACTAGCGGACTATACGCAGTATTTT
CASSPGLADYTQYF
>.|TRBD1|TRBV28|TRBJ1-2
TGTGCCAGCAGTCCGGCCCCGACAGGGTCTAACTATGGCTACACCTTC
CASSPAPTGSNYGYTF
>few|.|TRBV10-3|TRBJ1-1
TGTGCCATCAGCGGGGGTCCCTCGGCTGGGAACACTGAAGCTTTCTTT
CAISGGPSAGNTEAFF
>few|TRBD1|TRBV6-1|TRBJ2-5
TGTGCCAGCAGTGAGGGACAGATCCGCCAAGAGACCCAGTACTTC
CASSEGQIRQETQYF
>.|.|TRBV20-1|TRBJ1-1
TGCAGTGCTAGGAGGAACACTGAAGCTTTCTTT
CSARRNTEAFF
>.|.|TRBV7-9|TRBJ1-5
TGTGCCAGCAGCCTCGACAGTAGCAATCAGCCCCAGCATTTT
CASSLDSSNQPQHF
>.|.|TRBV6-6|TRBJ1-1
TGTGCCAGCAGTCTCCGGACACGAAGCTTGAACACTGAAGCTTTCTTT
CASSLRTRSLNTEAFF
>.|.|TRBV11-3|TRBJ2-3
TGTGCCAGCAGCTCGGGAGATACGCAGTATTTT
CASSSGDTQYF
>.|TRBD2|TRBV28|TRBJ2-1
TGTGCCAGCAGTCCGGGACTAAACTCCTACAATGAGCAGTTCTTC
CASSPGLNSYNEQFF
>.|.|TRBV19|TRBJ1-3
TGTGCCAGTAGTTCCGCCGGGGCTGGAAACACCATATATTTT
CASSSAGAGNTIYF
>.|.|TRBV7-2|TRBJ1-4
TGTGCCAGCAGCTTAGGTGGCAGTTGGAATGAAAAACTGTTTTTT
CASSLGGSWNEKLFF
>.|TRBD1|TRBV6-5|TRBJ2-5
TGTGCCAGCAGACAGACAGGGGTAGAGACCCAGTACTTC
CASRQTGVETQYF
>.|.|TRBV18|TRBJ2-2
TGTGCCAGCTCACCACAAAGCGCCCTAAACACCGGGGAGCTGTTTTTT
CASSPQSALNTGELFF
>.|TRBD1|TRBV9|TRBJ1-1
TGTGCCAGCAGCCTTGGGGGGGACAGGTCTGAAGCTTTCTTT
CASSLGGDRSEAFF
>.|TRBD2|TRBV5-1|TRBJ2-3
TGCGCCAGCAGCCGACTAGCGGGAGGGGTGAGCGCAGATACGCAGTATTTT
CASSRLAGGVSADTQYF
>.|TRBD1|TRBV9|TRBJ1-4
TGTGCCAGCAGCGTAACGACAGGGAATGAAAAACTGTTTTTT
CASSVTTGNEKLFF
>.|.|TRBV21-1|TRBJ2-1
TGTGCCAGCAGCAAAGCTGCCTTGGGGCGGGAAAACAATGAGCAGTTCTTC
CASSKAALGRENNEQFF
>.|.|TRBV5-1|TRBJ2-2
TGCGCCAGCAGCTTGCGTATCGGGGGAACGAACACCGGGGAGCTGTTTTTT
CASSLRIGGTNTGELFF
>.|TRBD1|TRBV10-3|TRBJ1-1
TGTGCCATCAGTGAACAGGGGGAGACTGAAGCTTTCTTT
CAISEQGETEAFF
>.|.|TRBV7-6|TRBJ1-3
TGTGCCAGCAGCCCGACAGCGGGTAACACCATATATTTT
CASSPTAGNTIYF
>few|TRBD2|TRBV29-1|TRBJ2-5
TGCAGCGTTGAAAAAGCCCAGCGGGGGGCCCCCCCGTACTTC
CSVEKAQRGAPPYF
>.|.|TRBV7-2|TRBJ2-7
TGTGCCAGCAGCTTCGGACTCACCGACGAGCAGTACTTC
CASSFGLTDEQYF
>.|.|TRBV27|TRBJ2-3
TGTGCCAGCCGTACTAGGTCTACCGCGGGCACAGATACGCAGTATTTT
CASRTRSTAGTDTQYF
>.|TRBD1|TRBV6-6|TRBJ2-7
TGTGCCAGCAGTCGAACCGGGACAGTGACCTACGAGCAGTACTTC
CASSRTGTVTYEQYF
>.|.|TRBV6-1|TRBJ2-7
TGTGCCAGCAGTGAAGCGGGGCAGGGGGGTTCCTACGAGCAGTACTTC
CASSEAGQGGSYEQYF
>.|TRBD2|TRBV7-3|TRBJ2-2
TGTGCCAGCAGAACCGGACTAGCCCCCGGGGAGCTGTTTTTT
CASRTGLAPGELFF
>.|.|TRBV6-5|TRBJ1-6
TGTGCCAGCAGCGTACAGGGCCGTCCCCATTCACCCCTCCACTTT
CASSVQGRPHSPLHF
>.|.|TRBV28|TRBJ1-2
TGTGCCAGCAGTTTGGGCAGGGGCGGCTACACCTTC
CASSLGRGGYTF
>few|.|TRBV27|TRBJ1-5
TGTGCCAGCAGTTTCCAGGGCAATCAGCCCCAGCATTTT
CASSFQGNQPQHF
>.|TRBD1|TRBV7-8|TRBJ1-2
TGTGCCAGCAGCCCAAGGGGGCTTGGGGGCTACACCTTC
CASSPRGLGGYTF
>once|.|TRBV19|TRBJ1-1
TGTGCCAGTAGTATTCGGGGTCTCGGCAACACTGAAGCTTTCTTT
CASSIRGLGNTEAFF
>.|TRBD1|TRBV7-2|TRBJ2-7
TGTGCCAGCAGCTTACACGAGGCAGGGGGCCTCTCCTACGAGCAGTACTTC
CASSLHEAGGLSYEQYF
>.|.|TRBV11-2|TRBJ2-5
TGTGCCAGCAGCGAATCTTCCGGGAATCCCCAAGAGACCCAGTACTTC
CASSESSGNPQETQYF
>.|.|TRBV29-1|TRBJ2-1
TGCAGCGTGAGTGTTACGGTCGGTCGCAATGAGCAGTTCTTC
CSVSVTVGRNEQFF
>.|TRBD1|TRBV20-1|TRBJ2-7
TGCAGTGCTGGTCAGGGGGACGAGCAGTACTTC
CSAGQGDEQYF
>.|TRBD1|TRBV27|TRBJ1-6
TGTGCCAGCATTGTCAGGGGGCGCGGGTCACCCCTCCACTTT
CASIVRGRGSPLHF
>.|.|TRBV6-5|TRBJ1-1
TGTGCCAGCAGTTACTCGGGCACGGTGCTGAACACTGAAGCTTTCTTT
CASSYSGTVLNTEAFF
>many|TRBD1|TRBV13|TRBJ1-2
TGTGCCAGCACCGCAGACAGGGGGCAGAGTGGCTACACCTTC
CASTADRGQSGYTF
>.|TRBD2|TRBV28|TRBJ2-3
TGTGCCAGCAGTTCCACCCGCCCCGGGACTAGCGGGAGGGCCCTCCCAACAGATACGCAGTATTTT
CASSSTRPGTSGRALPTDTQYF
>once|TRBD1|TRBV7-3|TRBJ1-1
TGTGCCAGCAGCTTGACAGGGGGCGGGACTGAAGCTTTCTTT
CASSLTGGGTEAFF
>.|.|TRBV6-6|TRBJ2-7
TGTGCCAGCAGTTACTCGAGCCACCAGCAGTACTTC
CASSYSSHQQYF